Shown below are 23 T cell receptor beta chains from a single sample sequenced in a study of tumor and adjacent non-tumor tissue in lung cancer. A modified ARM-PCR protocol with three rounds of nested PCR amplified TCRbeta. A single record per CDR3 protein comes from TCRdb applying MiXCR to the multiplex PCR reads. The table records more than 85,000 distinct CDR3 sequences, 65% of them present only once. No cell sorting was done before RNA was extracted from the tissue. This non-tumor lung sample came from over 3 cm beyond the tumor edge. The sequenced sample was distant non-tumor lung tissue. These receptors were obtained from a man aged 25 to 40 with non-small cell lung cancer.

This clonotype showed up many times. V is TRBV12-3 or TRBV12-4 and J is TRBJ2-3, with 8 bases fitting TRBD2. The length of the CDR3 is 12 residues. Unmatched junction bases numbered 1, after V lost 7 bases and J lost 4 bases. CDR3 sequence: CASTGGADTQYF. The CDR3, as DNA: TGTGCCAGCACCGGGGGGGCAGATACGCAGTATTTT.

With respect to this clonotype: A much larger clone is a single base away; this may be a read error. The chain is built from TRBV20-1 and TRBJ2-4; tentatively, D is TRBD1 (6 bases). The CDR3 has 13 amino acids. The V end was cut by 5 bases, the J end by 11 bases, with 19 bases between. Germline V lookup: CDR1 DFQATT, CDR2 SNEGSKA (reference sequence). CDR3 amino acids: CSAQTSDSYFQYF. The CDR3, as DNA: TGCAGTGCTCAAACGTCGGACAGTTACTTTCAGTACTTC.

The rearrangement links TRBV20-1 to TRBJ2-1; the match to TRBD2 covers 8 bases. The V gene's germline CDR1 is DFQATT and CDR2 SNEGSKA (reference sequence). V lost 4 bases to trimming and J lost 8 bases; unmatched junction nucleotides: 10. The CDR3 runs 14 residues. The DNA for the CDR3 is TGCAGTGCTAATTCCCCGACTAGCGCCTATGAGCAGTTCTTC. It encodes CSANSPTSAYEQFF.

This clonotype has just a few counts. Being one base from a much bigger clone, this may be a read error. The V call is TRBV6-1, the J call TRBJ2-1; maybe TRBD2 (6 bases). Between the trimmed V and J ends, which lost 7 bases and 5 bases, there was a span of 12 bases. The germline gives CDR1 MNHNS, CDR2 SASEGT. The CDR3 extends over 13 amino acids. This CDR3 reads CASMTSLHNEQFF. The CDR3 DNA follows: TGTGCCAGCATGACTAGTCTCCACAATGAGCAGTTCTTC.

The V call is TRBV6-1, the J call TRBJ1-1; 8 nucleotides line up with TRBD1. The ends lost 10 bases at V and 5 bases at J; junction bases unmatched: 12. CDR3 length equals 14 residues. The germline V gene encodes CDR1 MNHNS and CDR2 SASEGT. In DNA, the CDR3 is TGTGCCATCACTTCACAGGGGGGGTCTACTGAAGCTTTCTTT. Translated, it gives CAITSQGGSTEAFF.

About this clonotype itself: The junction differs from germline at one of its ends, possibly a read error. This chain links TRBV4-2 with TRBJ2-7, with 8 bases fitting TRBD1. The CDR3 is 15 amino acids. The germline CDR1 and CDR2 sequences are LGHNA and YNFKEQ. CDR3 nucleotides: TGTGTCAGCAGGGATGCGGGACAGGACTCCTACGAGCAGCACTTC. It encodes CVSRDAGQDSYEQHF.

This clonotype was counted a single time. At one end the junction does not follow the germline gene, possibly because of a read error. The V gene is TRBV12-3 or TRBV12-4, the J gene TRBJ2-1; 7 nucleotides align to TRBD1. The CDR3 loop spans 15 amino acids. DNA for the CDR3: TGTACCAGCAGTATCTGGGACAGCACCCACAATGAGCAGTTCTTC. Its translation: CTSSIWDSTHNEQFF.

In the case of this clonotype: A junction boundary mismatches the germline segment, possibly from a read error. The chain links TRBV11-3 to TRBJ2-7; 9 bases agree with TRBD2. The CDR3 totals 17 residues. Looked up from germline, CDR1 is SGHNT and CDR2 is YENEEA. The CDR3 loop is CVSSLWLAGEEFYEQYF. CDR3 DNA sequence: TGTGTCAGCAGCTTGTGGTTAGCGGGAGAAGAATTCTACGAGCAGTACTTC.

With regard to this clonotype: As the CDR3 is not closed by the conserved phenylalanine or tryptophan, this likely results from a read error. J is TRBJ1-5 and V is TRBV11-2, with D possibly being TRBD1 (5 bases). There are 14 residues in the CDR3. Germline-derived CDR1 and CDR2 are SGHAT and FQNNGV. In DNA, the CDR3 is TGTGCCGGCAGGAACAGCAGGGCCGATCAGCCCCAGCATTCT. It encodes CAGRNSRADQPQHS.

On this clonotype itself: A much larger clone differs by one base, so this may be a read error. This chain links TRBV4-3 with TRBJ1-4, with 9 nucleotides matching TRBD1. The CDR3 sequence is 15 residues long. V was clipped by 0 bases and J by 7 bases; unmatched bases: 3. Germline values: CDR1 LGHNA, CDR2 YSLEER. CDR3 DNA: TGCGCCAGCAGCCAAGATGGGACAGGGAGTGAAAAACTGTTTTTT. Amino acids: CASSQDGTGSEKLFF.

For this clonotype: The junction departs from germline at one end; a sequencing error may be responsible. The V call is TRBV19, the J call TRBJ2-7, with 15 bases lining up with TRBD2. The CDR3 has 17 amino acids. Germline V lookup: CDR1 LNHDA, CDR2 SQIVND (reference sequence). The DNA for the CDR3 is TGTGCAAGTAGCCCGGGACTAGCGGGAGGAGAGCCCTACGAGCAGTACTTC. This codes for CASSPGLAGGEPYEQYF.

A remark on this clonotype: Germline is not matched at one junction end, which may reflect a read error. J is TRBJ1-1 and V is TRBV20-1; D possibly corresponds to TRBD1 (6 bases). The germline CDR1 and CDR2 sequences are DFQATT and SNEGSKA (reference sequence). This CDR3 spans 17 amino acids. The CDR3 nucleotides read TGCAGTACTAGCCGCGGAGCGGGGGGCCCGTTGAACACTGTAGCTTTCTTT. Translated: CSTSRGAGGPLNTVAFF.

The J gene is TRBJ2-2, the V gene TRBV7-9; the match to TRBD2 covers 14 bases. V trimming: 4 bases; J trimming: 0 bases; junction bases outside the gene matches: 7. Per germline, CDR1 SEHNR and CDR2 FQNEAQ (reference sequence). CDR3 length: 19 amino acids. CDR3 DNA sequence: TGTGCCAGCAGCTCCACCGCGGGACTAGCGGGGGCGAACACCGGGGAGCTGTTTTTT. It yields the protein CASSSTAGLAGANTGELFF.

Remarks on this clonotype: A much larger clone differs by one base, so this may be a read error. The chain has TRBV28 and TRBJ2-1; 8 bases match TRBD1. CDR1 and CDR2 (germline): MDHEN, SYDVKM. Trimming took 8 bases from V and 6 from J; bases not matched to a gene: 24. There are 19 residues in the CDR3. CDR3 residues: CASCSAYFSHGQGRNEQFF. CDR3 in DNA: TGTGCCAGCTGTTCAGCCTACTTCTCGCATGGACAGGGACGCAATGAGCAGTTCTTC.

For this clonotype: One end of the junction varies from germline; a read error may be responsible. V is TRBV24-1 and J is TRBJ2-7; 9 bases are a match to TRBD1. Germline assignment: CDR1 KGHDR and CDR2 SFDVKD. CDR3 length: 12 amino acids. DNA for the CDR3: TGTGCCGCCGGGACAGGGTCCTACGAGCTGTACTTC. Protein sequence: CAAGTGSYELYF.

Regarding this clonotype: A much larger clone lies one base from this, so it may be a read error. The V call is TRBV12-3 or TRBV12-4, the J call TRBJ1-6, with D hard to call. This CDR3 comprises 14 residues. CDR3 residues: CASSLRRDGSPLLF. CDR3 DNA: TGTGCCAGCAGTTTAAGGAGGGATGGATCACCCCTCCTCTTT.

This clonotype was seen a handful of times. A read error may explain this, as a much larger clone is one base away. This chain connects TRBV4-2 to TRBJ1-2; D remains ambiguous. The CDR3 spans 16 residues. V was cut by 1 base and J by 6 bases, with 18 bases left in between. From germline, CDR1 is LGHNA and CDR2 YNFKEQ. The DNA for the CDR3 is TGTGCCAGCAGCCAAGTTACCGCGCATCAGTCCAATGGCTACACCTTC. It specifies CASSQVTAHQSNGYTF.

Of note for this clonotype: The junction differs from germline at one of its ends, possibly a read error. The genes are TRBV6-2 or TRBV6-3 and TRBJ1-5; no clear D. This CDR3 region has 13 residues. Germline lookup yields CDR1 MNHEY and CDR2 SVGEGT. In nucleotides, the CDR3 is TGTGTCAGCGGTTATAGAAGCAATCAGCCCCAGCATTTT. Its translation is CVSGYRSNQPQHF.

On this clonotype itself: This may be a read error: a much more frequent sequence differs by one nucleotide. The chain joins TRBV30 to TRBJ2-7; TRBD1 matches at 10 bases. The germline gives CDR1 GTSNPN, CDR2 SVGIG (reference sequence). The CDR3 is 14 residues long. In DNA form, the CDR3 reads TGTGACTGGAGTCCAGGGACAGGGGTAGACGAGCAGTACTTC. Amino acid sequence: CDWSPGTGVDEQYF.

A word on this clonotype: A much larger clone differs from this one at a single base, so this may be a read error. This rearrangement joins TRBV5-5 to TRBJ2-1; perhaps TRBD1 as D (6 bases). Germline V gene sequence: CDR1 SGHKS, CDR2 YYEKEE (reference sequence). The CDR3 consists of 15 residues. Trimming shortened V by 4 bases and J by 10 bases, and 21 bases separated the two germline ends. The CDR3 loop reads CASSLRDMGRDEQFF. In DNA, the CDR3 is TGTGCCAGCAGCCTCCGGGACATGGGGCGCGACGAGCAGTTCTTC.

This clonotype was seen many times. This CDR3 is CATYTNEKLFF. The CDR3 coding sequence is TGTGCCACTTACACCAATGAAAAACTGTTTTTT. The gene calls are TRBV6-1 and TRBJ1-4; D gene ambiguous. V shed 10 bases and J shed 5 bases, with 8 bases lying between them. This CDR3 contains 11 residues. Germline lookup yields CDR1 MNHNS and CDR2 SASEGT.

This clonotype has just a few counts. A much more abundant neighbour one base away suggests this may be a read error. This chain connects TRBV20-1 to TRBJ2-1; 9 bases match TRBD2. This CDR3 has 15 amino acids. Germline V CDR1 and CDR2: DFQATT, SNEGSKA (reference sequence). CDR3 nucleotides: TGCAGGGCTCATGGCGGGAGGGGGACCTACAATGAGCAGTTCTTC. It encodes CRAHGGRGTYNEQFF.

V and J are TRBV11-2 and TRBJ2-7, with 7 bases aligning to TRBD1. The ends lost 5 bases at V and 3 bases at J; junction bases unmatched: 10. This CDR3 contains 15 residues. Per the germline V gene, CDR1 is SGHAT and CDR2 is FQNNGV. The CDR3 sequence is CASSLQWGQIYEQYF. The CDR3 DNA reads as TGTGCCAGCAGCCTGCAGTGGGGACAGATCTACGAGCAGTACTTC.